Each of the 20 T cell receptor beta chains below was sequenced from the same sample in a study of T-cell reconstitution after alpha-beta-depleted transplantation in children. As it was prepared, the TCRbeta library received unique molecular identifiers. TCRdb reprocessed the PCR reads via MiXCR and lists one record per CDR3 protein. The sample lists about 90,000 distinct CDR3 sequences; around a sixth were seen once. Source: PBMCs, mostly from graft donor cells, taken 180 days after TCRalphabeta/CD19-depleted stem cell transplant. The receptor set was obtained from a male patient aged 2-10 years who had a stem cell transplant for acute lymphoblastic leukemia, so the T cells may come from the graft donor.

V is TRBV20-1 and J is TRBJ2-2; D call uncertain. Germline V CDR1 and CDR2: DFQATT, SNEGSKA (reference sequence). Deletions cut 0 bases from V and 7 bases from J, with 15 bases between. The CDR3 length is 15 residues. The CDR3 DNA sequence: TGCAGTGCTAGAGATCCCTTAAAAGGGATCGGGGAGCTGTTTTTT. It is translated as CSARDPLKGIGELFF.

This clonotype was observed a few times. The chain is built from TRBV20-1 and TRBJ2-5; tentatively, D is TRBD2 (6 bases). Germline V CDR1 and CDR2: DFQATT, SNEGSKA (reference sequence). The CDR3 runs to 15 residues. V was pared by 3 bases and J by 2 bases, with 16 bases between. The CDR3 bases are TGCAGTGCTAGCCTTTCGGCGGGGCTTCAAGAGACCCAGTACTTC. Amino acid sequence: CSASLSAGLQETQYF.

This clonotype was observed a handful of times. The gene calls are TRBV14 and TRBJ2-2; D is possibly TRBD2 (5 bases). The CDR3 extends over 15 amino acids. V lost 3 bases, J lost 6 bases, and 14 bases lay in between. Germline V gene sequence: CDR1 SGHDN, CDR2 FVKESK. The CDR3 loop reads CASSHFKSGAGELFF. CDR3 DNA sequence: TGTGCCAGCAGCCACTTCAAGAGCGGCGCCGGGGAGCTGTTTTTT.

In this sample, this clonotype turned up many times. V is TRBV5-1 and J is TRBJ2-7; TRBD1 is a possible D gene (5 bases). This CDR3 is 13 amino acids long. Germline values: CDR1 SGHRS, CDR2 YFSETQ. The germline V and J ends were trimmed by 4 bases and 2 bases, with 10 bases remaining between them. CDR3 nucleotides: TGCGCCAGCAGCAAGGACACGGCCTACGAGCAGTACTTC. Its translation: CASSKDTAYEQYF.

This clonotype occurred a few times. The chain combines TRBV29-1 with TRBJ1-1; TRBD1 matches at 7 bases. Germline CDR1 reads SQVTM; CDR2 reads ANQGSEA. The CDR3 length is 15 residues. V shed 4 bases and J 1 base; nucleotides not matched to a gene: 9. Here the CDR3 reads CSVVGGQSTNTEAFF. The CDR3 DNA follows: TGCAGCGTTGTGGGGGGACAGAGTACGAACACTGAAGCTTTCTTT.

This clonotype showed up just a few times. This chain connects TRBV12-3 or TRBV12-4 to TRBJ1-1; D is perhaps TRBD1 (5 bases). The germline V and J ends were trimmed by 5 bases and 1 base, with 11 bases remaining between them. CDR3 size: 14 residues. The CDR3 DNA reads as TGTGCCAGCAGTGTCGGGCAGGGGAACACTGAAGCTTTCTTT. This encodes CASSVGQGNTEAFF.

This clonotype was detected only a few times. The V gene is TRBV5-5, the J gene TRBJ1-5; D not resolved. In germline, CDR1 is SGHKS, CDR2 YYEKEE (reference sequence). The CDR3 contains 15 residues. V dropped 3 bases and J dropped 0 bases, with 10 bases sitting between them. CDR3 DNA: TGTGCCAGCAGCTCCTCGTATGATAGCAATCAGCCCCAGCATTTT. Translating gives CASSSSYDSNQPQHF.

The chain links TRBV25-1 to TRBJ2-7; D not resolved. V dropped 2 bases and J dropped 6 bases, with 14 bases sitting between them. The length of the CDR3 is 14 residues. Per the germline V gene, CDR1 is MGHDK and CDR2 is SYGVNS. The CDR3 bases are TGTGCCAGCAGTGAAGGTTCGGGCTCGGGCGAGCAGTACTTC. Its translation: CASSEGSGSGEQYF.

As for this clonotype: A junction end diverges from the germline sequence, so it may reflect a read error. This chain joins TRBV11-2 and TRBJ2-7; D gene uncertain. The length of the CDR3 is 13 residues. From germline, CDR1 is SGHAT and CDR2 FQNNGV. This chain's CDR3 is CASSLSDSHEQYF. The CDR3 DNA follows: TGTGCCAGCAGCTTGTCAGACTCCCACGAGCAGTACTTC.

This clonotype was counted between two and nine times. The genes are TRBV28 and TRBJ2-7; 8 positions agree with TRBD1. The CDR3 is made up of 13 amino acids. CDR1 is MDHEN, CDR2 SYDVKM, per germline. Losses at the gene ends were 5 bases for V and 6 bases for J; bases not matched to a gene: 6. The CDR3 region has the DNA TGTGCCAGCAGTCAACGGACAGGGTCCGAGCAGTACTTC. Protein sequence: CASSQRTGSEQYF.

The chain employs TRBV7-2 and TRBJ2-5; 8 bases agree with TRBD1. V was clipped by 2 bases and J by 3 bases; unmatched bases: 8. The CDR3 is 16 residues long. The germline V gene encodes CDR1 SGHTA and CDR2 FQGNSA. The CDR3 DNA reads as TGTGCCAGCAGCTTAAATATGCAGGGGGCGAAAGAGACCCAGTACTTC. This sequence encodes CASSLNMQGAKETQYF.

The chain uses TRBV27 and TRBJ2-7; 7 bases line up with TRBD1. The CDR3 runs to 14 residues. The germline V gene has CDR1 MNHEY and CDR2 SMNVEV (reference sequence). V lost 5 bases to trimming and J lost 3 bases; unmatched junction nucleotides: 7. CDR3 in DNA: TGTGCCAGCAGTACTCCGACAGGGAGCTACGAGCAGTACTTC. It encodes CASSTPTGSYEQYF.

As concerns this clonotype: One end of the junction varies from germline; a read error may be responsible. V usage is TRBV7-9 and J usage is TRBJ1-5; maybe TRBD1 (5 bases). From germline, CDR1 is SEHNR and CDR2 FQNEAQ (reference sequence). The CDR3 runs 16 residues. The CDR3 reads CASSPDKDESNHPQHF. The CDR3, as DNA: TGCGCCAGCAGTCCGGACAAGGACGAAAGCAATCATCCCCAGCATTTT. Drawing the rest from reference TRBV7-9 and TRBJ1-5, the complete variable domain is DTGVSQNPRHKITKRGQNVTFRCDPISEHNRLYWYRQTLGQGPEFLTYFQNEAQLEKSRLLSDRFSAERPKGSFSTLEIQRTEQGDSAMYLCASSPDKDESNHPQHFGDGTRLSIL.

The V and J genes are TRBV7-8 and TRBJ2-2; D is ambiguous. Germline CDR1 SGHVS, CDR2 FQNEAQ. The CDR3 has 13 amino acids. V was cut by 5 bases and J by 6 bases, with 10 bases left in between. CDR3 protein: CASSPRTAGELFF. Written as DNA, the CDR3 is TGTGCCAGCAGCCCCCGAACAGCCGGGGAGCTGTTTTTT.

The V and J genes are TRBV9 and TRBJ2-3, with unresolved D. The CDR3 sequence is 13 residues long. V was cut by 2 bases and J by 0 bases, with 4 bases left in between. Germline assignment: CDR1 SGDLS and CDR2 YYNGEE. CDR3 protein: CASSVSSTDTQYF. The CDR3, as DNA: TGTGCCAGCAGCGTTAGTAGCACAGATACGCAGTATTTT.

This rearrangement joins TRBV2 to TRBJ1-5, with D unclear. The CDR3 runs to 14 residues. V lost 4 bases and J 3 bases, leaving 10 bases between the germline ends. Germline CDR1 SNHLY, CDR2 FYNNEI. CDR3 DNA sequence: TGTGCCAGCAGTGGTGACGGTCACAATCAGCCCCAGCATTTT. Translation gives CASSGDGHNQPQHF.

This clonotype was detected many times. The V and J genes are TRBV5-5 and TRBJ2-3, with 8 bases fitting TRBD2. Germline V gene sequence: CDR1 SGHKS, CDR2 YYEKEE (reference sequence). Trimming cost V 4 bases and J 5 bases; bases outside gene matches: 9. This CDR3 spans 15 amino acids. The CDR3 loop reads CASSMLSGGLDTQYF. The CDR3 bases are TGTGCCAGCAGCATGCTAAGCGGGGGTTTAGATACGCAGTATTTT.

There are a few counts of this clonotype. The CDR3, as DNA: TGCAGTGCGGACGGCGGTAGGACTGAAGCTTTCTTT. It encodes CSADGGRTEAFF. The chain employs TRBV20-1 and TRBJ1-1; D uncertain. V was cut by 6 bases and J by 5 bases, with 13 bases left in between. Looked up from germline, CDR1 is DFQATT and CDR2 is SNEGSKA (reference sequence). The CDR3 length is 12 residues.

This sequence joins TRBV12-3 or TRBV12-4 and TRBJ1-5; D unclear. The CDR3 loop spans 12 amino acids. The germline V and J ends were trimmed by 5 bases and 5 bases, with 7 bases remaining between them. This chain's CDR3 is CASSPNYQPQHF. The CDR3 region has the DNA TGTGCCAGCAGTCCTAATTATCAGCCCCAGCATTTT.

The sample holds many counts of this clonotype. CDR3 residues: CASSLAAGGETQYF. CDR3 DNA sequence: TGTGCCAGCAGTTTAGCGGCAGGGGGAGAGACCCAGTACTTC. This rearrangement joins TRBV27 to TRBJ2-5; 7 bases are shared with TRBD1. V shed 2 bases, J shed 4 bases, and the junction held 4 bases outside the gene matches. Germline V gives CDR1 MNHEY, CDR2 SMNVEV (reference sequence). There are 14 residues in the CDR3.